This T cell receptor (beta chain) was sequenced for a study of blood T cells in healthy people across ages. This clonotype was recorded only once. Primed by a sample-barcoded 5' primer and a J-beta primer mix, a second PCR proceeded for roughly 7 to 12 cycles. TCRdb used MiXCR to reprocess the 5' RACE reads, holding one entry per CDR3 protein. The sample records roughly 1.4 million distinct CDR3 sequences, roughly 59% being singletons. Sequenced material: blood. This TCR was recovered from a man in his late teens or twenties in good health.

The DNA for the CDR3 is TGTGCCAGCAGTCCCGGTGGACAAACCATATATTTT. Its translation is CASSPGGQTIYF. V usage is TRBV6-5 and J usage is TRBJ1-3; tentatively, D is TRBD1 (5 bases). Germline loops: CDR1 MNHEY, CDR2 SVGAGI. CDR3 size: 12 residues. The ends were cut back, 5 bases at V and 10 bases at J, with 12 bases in the middle.